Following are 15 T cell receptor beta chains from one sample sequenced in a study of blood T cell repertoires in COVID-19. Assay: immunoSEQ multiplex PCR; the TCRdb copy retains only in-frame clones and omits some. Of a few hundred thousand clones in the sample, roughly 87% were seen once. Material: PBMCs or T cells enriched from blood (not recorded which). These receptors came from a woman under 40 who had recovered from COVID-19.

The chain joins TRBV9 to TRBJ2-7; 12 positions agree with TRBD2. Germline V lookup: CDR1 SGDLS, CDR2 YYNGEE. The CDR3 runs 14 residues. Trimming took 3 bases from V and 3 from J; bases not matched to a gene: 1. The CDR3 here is CASSAGLAGYEQYF. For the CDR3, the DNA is TGTGCCAGCAGCGCGGGACTAGCGGGCTACGAGCAGTACTTC. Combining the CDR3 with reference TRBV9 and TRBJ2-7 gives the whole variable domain DSGVTQTPKHLITATGQRVTLRCSPRSGDLSVYWYQQSLDQGLQFLIQYYNGEERAKGNILERFSAQQFPDLHSELNLSSLELGDSALYFCASSAGLAGYEQYFGPGTRLTVT.

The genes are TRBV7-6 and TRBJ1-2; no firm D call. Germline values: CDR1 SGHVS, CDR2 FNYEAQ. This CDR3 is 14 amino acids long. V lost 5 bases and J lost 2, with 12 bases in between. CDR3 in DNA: TGTGCCAGCAGCCGATCTCAGGTGAACTATGGCTACACCTTC. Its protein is CASSRSQVNYGYTF.

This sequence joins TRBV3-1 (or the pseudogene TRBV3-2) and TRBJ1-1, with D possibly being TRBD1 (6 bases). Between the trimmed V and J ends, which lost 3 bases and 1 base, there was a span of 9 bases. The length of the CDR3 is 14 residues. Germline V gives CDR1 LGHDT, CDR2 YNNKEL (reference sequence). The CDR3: CASSHRGSNTEAFF. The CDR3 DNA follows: TGTGCCAGCAGCCACAGGGGCTCGAACACTGAAGCTTTCTTT.

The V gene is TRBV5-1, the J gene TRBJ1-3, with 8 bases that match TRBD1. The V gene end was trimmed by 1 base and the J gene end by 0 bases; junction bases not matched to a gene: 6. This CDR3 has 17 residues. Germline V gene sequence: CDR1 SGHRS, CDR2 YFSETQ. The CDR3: CASSLRTGFGSGNTIYF. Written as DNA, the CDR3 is TGCGCCAGCAGCTTGCGGACAGGGTTCGGCTCTGGAAACACCATATATTTT.

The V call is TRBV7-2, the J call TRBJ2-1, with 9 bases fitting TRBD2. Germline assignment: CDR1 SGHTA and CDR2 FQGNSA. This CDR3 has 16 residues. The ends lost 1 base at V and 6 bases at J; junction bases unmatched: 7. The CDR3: CASSLVKASGVNEQFF. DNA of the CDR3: TGTGCCAGCAGCTTAGTGAAGGCTAGCGGGGTCAATGAGCAGTTCTTC.

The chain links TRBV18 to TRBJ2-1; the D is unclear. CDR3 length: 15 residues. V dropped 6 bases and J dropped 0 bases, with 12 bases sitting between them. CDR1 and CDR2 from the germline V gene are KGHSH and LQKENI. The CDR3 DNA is TGTGCCAGCTCTCGTGACACGAGCTCCTACAATGAGCAGTTCTTC. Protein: CASSRDTSSYNEQFF.

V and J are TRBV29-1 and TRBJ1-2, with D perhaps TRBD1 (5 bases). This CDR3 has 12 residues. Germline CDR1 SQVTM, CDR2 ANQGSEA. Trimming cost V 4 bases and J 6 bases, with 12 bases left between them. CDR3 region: CSVAREGDGYTF. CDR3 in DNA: TGCAGCGTTGCCAGGGAGGGCGATGGCTACACCTTC.

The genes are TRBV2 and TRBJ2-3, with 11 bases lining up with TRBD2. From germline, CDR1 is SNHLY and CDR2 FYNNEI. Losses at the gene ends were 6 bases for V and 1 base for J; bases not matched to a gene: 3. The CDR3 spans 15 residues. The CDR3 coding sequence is TGTGCCAGCAGAGTACTAGCGGGGGGCACAGATACGCAGTATTTT. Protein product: CASRVLAGGTDTQYF. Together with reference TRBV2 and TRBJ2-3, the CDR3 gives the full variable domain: EPEVTQTPSHQVTQMGQEVILRCVPISNHLYFYWYRQILGQKVEFLVSFYNNEISEKSEIFDDQFSVERPDGSNFTLKIRSTKLEDSAMYFCASRVLAGGTDTQYFGPGTRLTVL.

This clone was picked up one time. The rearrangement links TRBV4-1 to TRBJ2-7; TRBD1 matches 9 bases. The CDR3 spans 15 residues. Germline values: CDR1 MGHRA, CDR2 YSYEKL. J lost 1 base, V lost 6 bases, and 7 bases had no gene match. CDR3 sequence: CASSSGTGSSYEQYF. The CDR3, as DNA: TGCGCCAGCAGTTCCGGGACAGGGAGTTCCTACGAGCAGTACTTC.

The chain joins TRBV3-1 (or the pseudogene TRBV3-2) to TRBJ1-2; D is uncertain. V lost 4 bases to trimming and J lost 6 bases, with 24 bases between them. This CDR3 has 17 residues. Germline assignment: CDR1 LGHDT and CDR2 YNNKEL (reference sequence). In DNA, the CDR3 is TGTGCCAGCAGCCTATCCTGCCTGGACTCGGCCCCCCATGGCTACACCTTC. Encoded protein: CASSLSCLDSAPHGYTF.

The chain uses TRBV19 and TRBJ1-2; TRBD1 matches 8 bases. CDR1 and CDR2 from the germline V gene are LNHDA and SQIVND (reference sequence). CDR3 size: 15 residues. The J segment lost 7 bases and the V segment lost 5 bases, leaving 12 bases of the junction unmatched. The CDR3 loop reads CASSRRTGLSFGYTF. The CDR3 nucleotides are TGTGCCAGTAGTCGAAGGACAGGGCTCTCGTTTGGCTACACCTTC.

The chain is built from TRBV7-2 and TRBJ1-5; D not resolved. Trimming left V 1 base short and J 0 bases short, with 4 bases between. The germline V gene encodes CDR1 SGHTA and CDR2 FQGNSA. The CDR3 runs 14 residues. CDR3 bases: TGTGCCAGCAGCTTAGACATTAGCAATCAGCCCCAGCATTTT. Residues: CASSLDISNQPQHF. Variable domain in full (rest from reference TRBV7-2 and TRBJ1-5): GAGVSQSPSNKVTEKGKDVELRCDPISGHTALYWYRQSLGQGLEFLIYFQGNSAPDKSGLPSDRFSAERTGGSVSTLTIQRTQQEDSAVYLCASSLDISNQPQHFGDGTRLSIL.

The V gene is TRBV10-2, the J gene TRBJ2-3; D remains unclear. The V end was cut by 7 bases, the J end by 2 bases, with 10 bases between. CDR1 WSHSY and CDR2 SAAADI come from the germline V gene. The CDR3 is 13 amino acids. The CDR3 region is CASNGFSTDTQYF. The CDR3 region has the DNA TGCGCCAGCAACGGGTTCTCCACAGATACGCAGTATTTT.

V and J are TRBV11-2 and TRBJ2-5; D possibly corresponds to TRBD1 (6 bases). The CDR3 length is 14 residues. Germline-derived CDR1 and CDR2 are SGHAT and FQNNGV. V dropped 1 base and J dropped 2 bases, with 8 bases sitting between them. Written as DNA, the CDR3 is TGTGCCAGCAGCTTAGCAGGGGCTCAAGAGACCCAGTACTTC. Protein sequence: CASSLAGAQETQYF.

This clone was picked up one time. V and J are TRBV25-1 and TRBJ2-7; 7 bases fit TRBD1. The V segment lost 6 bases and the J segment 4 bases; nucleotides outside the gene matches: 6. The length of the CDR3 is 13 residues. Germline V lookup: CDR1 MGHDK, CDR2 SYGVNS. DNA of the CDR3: TGTGCCAGCAGCCCGGGACAGACTTACGAGCAGTACTTC. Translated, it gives CASSPGQTYEQYF.